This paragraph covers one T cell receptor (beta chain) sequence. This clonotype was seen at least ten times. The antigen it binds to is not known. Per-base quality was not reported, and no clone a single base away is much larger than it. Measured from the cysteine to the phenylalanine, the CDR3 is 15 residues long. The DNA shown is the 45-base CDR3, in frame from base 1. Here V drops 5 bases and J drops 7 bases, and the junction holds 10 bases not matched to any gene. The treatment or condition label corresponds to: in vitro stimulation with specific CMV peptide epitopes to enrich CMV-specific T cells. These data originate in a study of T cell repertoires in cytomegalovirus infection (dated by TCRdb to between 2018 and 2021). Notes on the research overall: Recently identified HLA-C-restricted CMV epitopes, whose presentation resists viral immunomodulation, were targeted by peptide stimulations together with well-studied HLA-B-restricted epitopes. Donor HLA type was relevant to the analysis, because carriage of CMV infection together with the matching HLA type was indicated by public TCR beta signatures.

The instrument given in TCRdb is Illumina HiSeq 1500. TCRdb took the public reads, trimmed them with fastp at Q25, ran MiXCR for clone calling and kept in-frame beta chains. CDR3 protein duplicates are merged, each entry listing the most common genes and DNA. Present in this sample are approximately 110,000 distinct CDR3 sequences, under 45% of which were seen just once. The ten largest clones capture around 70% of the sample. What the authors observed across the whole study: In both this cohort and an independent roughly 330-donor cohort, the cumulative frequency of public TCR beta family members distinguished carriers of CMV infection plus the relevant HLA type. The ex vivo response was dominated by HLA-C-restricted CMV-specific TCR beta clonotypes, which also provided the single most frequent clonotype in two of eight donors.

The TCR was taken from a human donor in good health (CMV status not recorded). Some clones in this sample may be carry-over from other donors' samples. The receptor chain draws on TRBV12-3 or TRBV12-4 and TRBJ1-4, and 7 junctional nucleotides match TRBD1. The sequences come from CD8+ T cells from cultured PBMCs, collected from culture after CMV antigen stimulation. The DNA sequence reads TGTGCCAGCAGTCCAACACTCGGGACAGCTGAAAAACTGTTTTTT. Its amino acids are CASSPTLGTAEKLFF.